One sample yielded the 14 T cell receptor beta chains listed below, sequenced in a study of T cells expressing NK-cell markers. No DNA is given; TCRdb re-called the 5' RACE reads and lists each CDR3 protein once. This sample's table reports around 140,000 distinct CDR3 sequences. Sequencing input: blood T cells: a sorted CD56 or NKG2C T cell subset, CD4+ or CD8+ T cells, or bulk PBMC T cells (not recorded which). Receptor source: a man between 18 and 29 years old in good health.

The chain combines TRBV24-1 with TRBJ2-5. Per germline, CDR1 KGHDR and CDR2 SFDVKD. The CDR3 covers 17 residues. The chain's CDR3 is CATSDLDSSPKQETQYF.

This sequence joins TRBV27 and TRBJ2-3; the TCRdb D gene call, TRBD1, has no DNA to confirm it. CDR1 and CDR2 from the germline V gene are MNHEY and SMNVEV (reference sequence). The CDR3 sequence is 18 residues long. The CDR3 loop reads CASSLLLGRGPNTDTQYF.

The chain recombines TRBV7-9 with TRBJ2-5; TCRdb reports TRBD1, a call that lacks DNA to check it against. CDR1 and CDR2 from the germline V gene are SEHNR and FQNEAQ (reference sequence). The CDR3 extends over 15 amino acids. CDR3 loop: CASSLAGTGMETQYF. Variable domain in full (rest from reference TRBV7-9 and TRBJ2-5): DTGVSQNPRHKITKRGQNVTFRCDPISEHNRLYWYRQTLGQGPEFLTYFQNEAQLEKSRLLSDRFSAERPKGSFSTLEIQRTEQGDSAMYLCASSLAGTGMETQYFGPGTRLLVL.

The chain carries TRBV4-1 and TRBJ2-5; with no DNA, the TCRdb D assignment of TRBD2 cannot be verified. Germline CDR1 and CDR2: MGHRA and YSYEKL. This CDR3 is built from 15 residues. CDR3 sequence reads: CASSYSEGVAETQYF.

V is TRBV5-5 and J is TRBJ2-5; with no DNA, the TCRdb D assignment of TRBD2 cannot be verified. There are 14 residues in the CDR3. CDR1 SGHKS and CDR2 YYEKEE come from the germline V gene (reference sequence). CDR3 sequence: CASSGTRGQETQYF.

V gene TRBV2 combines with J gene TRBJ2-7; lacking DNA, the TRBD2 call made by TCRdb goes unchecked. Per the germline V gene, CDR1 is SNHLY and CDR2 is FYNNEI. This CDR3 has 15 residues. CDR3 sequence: CASKYGEGPTYEQYF.

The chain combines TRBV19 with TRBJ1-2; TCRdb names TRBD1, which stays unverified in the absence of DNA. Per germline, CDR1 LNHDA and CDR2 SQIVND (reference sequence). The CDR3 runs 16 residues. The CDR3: CASNCPRETGNYGYTF.

The chain's CDR3 is CAIRREGETQYF. The chain couples TRBV10-3 to TRBJ2-5; no DNA is available, so the TRBD1 call from TCRdb remains unchecked. The CDR3 loop spans 12 amino acids. Per the germline V gene, CDR1 is ENHRY and CDR2 is SYGVKD.

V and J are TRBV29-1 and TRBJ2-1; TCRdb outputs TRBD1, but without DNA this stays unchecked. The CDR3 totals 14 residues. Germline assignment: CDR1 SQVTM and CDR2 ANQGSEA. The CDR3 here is CSVEKLGDDNEQFF.

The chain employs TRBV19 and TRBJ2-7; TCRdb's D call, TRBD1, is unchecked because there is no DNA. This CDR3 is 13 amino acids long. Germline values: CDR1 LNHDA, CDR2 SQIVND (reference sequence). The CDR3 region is CASSMGGAYEQYF.

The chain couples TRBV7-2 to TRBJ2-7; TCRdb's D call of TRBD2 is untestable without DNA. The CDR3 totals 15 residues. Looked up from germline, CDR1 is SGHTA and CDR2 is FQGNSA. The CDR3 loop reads CASSLGFGGRYEQYF. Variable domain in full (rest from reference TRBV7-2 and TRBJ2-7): GAGVSQSPSNKVTEKGKDVELRCDPISGHTALYWYRQSLGQGLEFLIYFQGNSAPDKSGLPSDRFSAERTGGSVSTLTIQRTQQEDSAVYLCASSLGFGGRYEQYFGPGTRLTVT.

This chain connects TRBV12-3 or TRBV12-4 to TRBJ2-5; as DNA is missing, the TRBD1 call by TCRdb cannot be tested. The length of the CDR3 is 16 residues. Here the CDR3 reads CASSTGTGGLGETQYF.

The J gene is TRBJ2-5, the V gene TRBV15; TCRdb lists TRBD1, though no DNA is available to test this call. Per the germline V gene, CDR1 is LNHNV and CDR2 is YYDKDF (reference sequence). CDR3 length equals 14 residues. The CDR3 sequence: CATRDRTYQETQYF.

The chain's CDR3 is CASSQVGNSYEQYF. The rearrangement uses TRBV4-3 and TRBJ2-7. This CDR3 is built from 14 residues. Germline CDR1 is LGHNA and CDR2 is YSLEER.